One sample yielded the 13 T cell receptor beta chains listed below, sequenced in a study of shared clonotypes between healthy human individuals. This table comes from immunoSEQ multiplex PCR, and its TCRdb copy is limited to in-frame clones, with some not included. The table lists about 1,800,000 clones, around 96% of them singletons. Terminally differentiated effector memory CD45RA+ cells were excluded from the naive CD8 cells, which were CD45RO-negative and positively selected for CCR7. Material: naive CD8+ T cells sorted from blood. These receptors were collected from a man younger than 35 in good health.

This chain connects TRBV29-1 to TRBJ2-1; 9 bases are a match to TRBD1. This CDR3 has 14 residues. The ends lost 7 bases at V and 1 base at J; junction bases unmatched: 5. Per the germline V gene, CDR1 is SQVTM and CDR2 is ANQGSEA. CDR3 region: CSDGDRGSYNEQFF. CDR3 nucleotides: TGCAGCGACGGTGACAGGGGGTCCTACAATGAGCAGTTCTTC.

On this clone itself: The same CDR3 also results from other DNA sequences found in this sample. The rearrangement joins TRBV27 to TRBJ1-1; the D is unclear. Germline V gene lookup returns CDR1 MNHEY and CDR2 SMNVEV (reference sequence). Trimming took 0 bases from V and 1 from J, leaving 6 bases between them. This CDR3 has 14 residues. The CDR3 sequence is CASSLSAGNTEAFF. CDR3 sequence (DNA): TGTGCCAGCAGTTTATCGGCTGGGAACACTGAAGCTTTCTTT.

V usage is TRBV27 and J usage is TRBJ2-7; 9 bases line up with TRBD1. The V gene end was trimmed by 6 bases and the J gene end by 6 bases; junction bases not matched to a gene: 6. CDR1 and CDR2 from the germline V gene are MNHEY and SMNVEV (reference sequence). The CDR3 is 13 amino acids. CDR3 amino acids: CASSPLQGAEQYF. For the CDR3, the DNA is TGTGCCAGCAGCCCATTACAGGGGGCCGAGCAGTACTTC.

Worth noting for this clone: In the same sample, other DNA sequences code for this CDR3. The gene calls are TRBV5-4 and TRBJ2-7; no clear D gene. Germline V gene data show CDR1 as SGHNT and CDR2 as YYREEE (reference sequence). CDR3 length: 15 amino acids. The ends were cut back, 0 bases at V and 0 bases at J, with 10 bases in the middle. CDR3 in amino acids: CASSLGSGSSYEQYF. The CDR3 DNA reads TGTGCCAGCAGCTTGGGTTCCGGTAGCTCCTACGAGCAGTACTTC.

V gene TRBV5-4 combines with J gene TRBJ2-3, with 8 positions matching TRBD2. The CDR3 loop spans 15 amino acids. V was clipped by 3 bases and J by 5 bases; unmatched bases: 8. The V gene's germline CDR1 is SGHNT and CDR2 YYREEE (reference sequence). CDR3 DNA sequence: TGTGCCAGCAGCTCCTCGGGACTAGGGGAAGATACGCAGTATTTT. Translating gives CASSSSGLGEDTQYF.

The J gene is TRBJ2-3, the V gene TRBV4-3; possible D gene TRBD2, 5 bases. V was cut by 1 base and J by 4 bases, with 9 bases left in between. CDR1 is LGHNA and CDR2 is YSLEER in the germline V gene. CDR3 length equals 14 residues. CDR3 residues: CASSQGTDADTQYF. CDR3 DNA sequence: TGCGCCAGCAGCCAAGGGACTGACGCAGATACGCAGTATTTT.

The V and J genes are TRBV19 and TRBJ2-1; D is tentatively TRBD1 or TRBD2 (5 bases each). Germline values: CDR1 LNHDA, CDR2 SQIVND (reference sequence). CDR3 length: 19 amino acids. V gave up 4 bases and J gave up 2 bases, with 24 bases separating them. The CDR3 DNA reads TGTGCCAGTAGTACCCCGACGGGTTTGGGACCTGTCGCCTACAATGAGCAGTTCTTC. Residues: CASSTPTGLGPVAYNEQFF. The full variable domain, completed using reference TRBV19 and TRBJ2-1, is DGGITQSPKYLFRKEGQNVTLSCEQNLNHDAMYWYRQDPGQGLRLIYYSQIVNDFQKGDIAEGYSVSREKKESFPLTVTSAQKNPTAFYLCASSTPTGLGPVAYNEQFFGPGTRLTVL.

This clone was seen once. The chain recombines TRBV28 with TRBJ1-2, with TRBD1 identical over 12 bases. V dropped 4 bases and J dropped 3; count of bases not matched to a gene: 3. The length of the CDR3 is 15 residues. Germline V gives CDR1 MDHEN, CDR2 SYDVKM. CDR3 region: CASSYRDRGHYGYTF. CDR3 coding DNA: TGTGCCAGCAGTTACCGGGACAGGGGGCACTATGGCTACACCTTC.

The CDR3 loop reads CASSQVSGGAGTGELFF. The CDR3 nucleotides read TGTGCCAGCAGCCAAGTTAGCGGGGGGGCAGGGACCGGGGAGCTGTTTTTT. J is TRBJ2-2 and V is TRBV4-2; 11 nucleotides match TRBD2. The V and J ends lost 1 base and 5 bases, in that order; junction bases with no gene match: 6. Per the germline V gene, CDR1 is LGHNA and CDR2 is YNFKEQ. This CDR3 region has 17 residues.

A remark on this clone: The sample contains more than one DNA sequence encoding this CDR3. The rearrangement links TRBV6-5 to TRBJ2-2; possible D gene TRBD2, 6 bases. From germline, CDR1 is MNHEY and CDR2 SVGAGI. V was pared by 0 bases and J by 7 bases, with 9 bases between. This CDR3 region has 14 residues. The CDR3 protein is CASSYSRGNGELFF. The CDR3 nucleotides are TGTGCCAGCAGTTACTCGCGGGGAAACGGGGAGCTGTTTTTT.

The genes are TRBV29-1 and TRBJ2-3, with D tentatively TRBD2 (6 bases). In germline, CDR1 is SQVTM, CDR2 ANQGSEA. V lost 2 bases and J 5 bases, leaving 11 bases between the germline ends. The CDR3 is 13 residues long. The CDR3 sequence: CSVERRVEDTQYF. The CDR3 bases are TGCAGCGTTGAACGGAGGGTTGAAGATACGCAGTATTTT.

The chain has TRBV11-2 and TRBJ2-5; TRBD2 matches 8 bases. In germline, CDR1 is SGHAT, CDR2 FQNNGV. The V segment lost 2 bases and the J segment 3 bases; nucleotides outside the gene matches: 8. The CDR3 loop spans 16 amino acids. As DNA, the CDR3 is TGTGCCAGCAGCTTAATGATCGGGGGGGCGAAAGAGACCCAGTACTTC. Translation gives CASSLMIGGAKETQYF.

This sequence joins TRBV4-1 and TRBJ1-4, with unresolved D. The CDR3 sequence is 15 residues long. The V and J ends lost 1 base and 7 bases respectively, with 13 bases between them. CDR1 and CDR2 from the germline V gene are MGHRA and YSYEKL. The CDR3 coding sequence is TGCGCCAGCAGCCAAGTGACACAGTGGAGTGAAAAACTGTTTTTT. Its translation is CASSQVTQWSEKLFF.